This T cell receptor beta chain is from a study of T cells in Graves' hyperthyroidism and ophthalmopathy. Study-wide findings and caveats: Most clonotypes expanded in the thyroid (above 0.001) were also present in blood.

This clonotype has only a few counts. Its antigen is undetermined. Amplified TCR beta CDR3 regions came from RNA transcripts. The HTBI set primed first-round TCR CDR3 RT-PCR. TCRdb passed the multiplex PCR reads through MiXCR, listing each CDR3 protein once. The sample has some 600,000 distinct CDR3 sequences; around 42% are singletons. The hyperthyroidism was newly diagnosed and had lasted under 2 months; the patients were aged 18 to 65. The CDR3 length is 16 residues. Germline lookup yields CDR1 MGHRA and CDR2 YSYEKL. J was trimmed by 5 bases and V by 3 bases; bases with no gene match: 6. The chain uses TRBV4-1 and TRBJ2-7; 14 bases are shared with TRBD2. This TCR was sampled from a woman between 18 and 29 years old with Graves' hyperthyroidism. The sample comprised peripheral blood or thyroid tissue (not recorded which). CDR3 DNA: TGCGCCAGCAGCCAGTCGGGACTAGCGGGAGTCAACGAGCAGTACTTC. Translation gives CASSQSGLAGVNEQYF.